This is a list of T cell receptor beta chains from one sample in a study of OX40 agonist ivuxolimab in advanced cancers. Clones were read by immunoSEQ multiplex PCR, and TCRdb kept only the in-frame ones, dropping some. The sample includes 20,000 to 25,000 clones, 84% of them seen just once. The sequencing used CD4+ or CD8+ T cells sorted from blood, collected in a trial of the OX40 agonist ivuxolimab. The receptors shown here come from an adult with an advanced solid tumor such as melanoma, head and neck, liver or kidney cancer. The CDR3 runs from the conserved cysteine through the conserved F or W. Each record gives: V gene, J gene, CDR3 length, CDR3 protein.

v_call: TRBV9
j_call: TRBJ2-1
cdr3_length: 13
cdr3_aa: CASSQGTINEQFF

v_call: TRBV7-2
j_call: TRBJ2-2
cdr3_length: 16
cdr3_aa: CASSNRPATNTGELFF

v_call: TRBV13
j_call: TRBJ2-6
cdr3_length: 15
cdr3_aa: CASSLSGAGANVLTF

v_call: TRBV19
j_call: TRBJ1-1
cdr3_length: 13
cdr3_aa: CASAQGANTEAFF

v_call: TRBV6-4
j_call: TRBJ2-1
cdr3_length: 15
cdr3_aa: CASSDAGGTYNEQFF

v_call: TRBV27
j_call: TRBJ2-1
cdr3_length: 14
cdr3_aa: CASTQGGSYNEQFF

v_call: TRBV10-2
j_call: TRBJ2-5
cdr3_length: 13
cdr3_aa: CASTSGGQETQYF

v_call: TRBV19
j_call: TRBJ2-7
cdr3_length: 16
cdr3_aa: CASSIATGTGGDEQYF

v_call: TRBV7-2
j_call: TRBJ2-7
cdr3_length: 11
cdr3_aa: CASSLTYEQYF

v_call: TRBV6-9
j_call: TRBJ2-7
cdr3_length: 14
cdr3_aa: CASSSQIQGGEQYF

v_call: TRBV4-2
j_call: TRBJ1-3
cdr3_length: 16
cdr3_aa: CASSQDWLTSGNTIYF

v_call: TRBV7-2
j_call: TRBJ2-1
cdr3_length: 13
cdr3_aa: CASSRGQVNEQFF

v_call: TRBV5-4
j_call: TRBJ2-4
cdr3_length: 13
cdr3_aa: CASSLRRGDIQYF

v_call: TRBV7-8
j_call: TRBJ2-7
cdr3_length: 15
cdr3_aa: CASSLSEGWVSEQYF

v_call: TRBV6-5
j_call: TRBJ1-1
cdr3_length: 13
cdr3_aa: CASSYAEETEAFF

v_call: TRBV6-5
j_call: TRBJ2-7
cdr3_length: 15
cdr3_aa: CASSYSSSAYYEQYF

v_call: TRBV6-5
j_call: TRBJ2-7
cdr3_length: 14
cdr3_aa: CASSYLGQGDEQYF

v_call: TRBV7-9
j_call: TRBJ2-1
cdr3_length: 16
cdr3_aa: CASSPTSGGGYNEQFF

v_call: TRBV7-9
j_call: TRBJ1-1
cdr3_length: 11
cdr3_aa: CASSFTNEAFF

v_call: TRBV11-2
j_call: TRBJ2-2
cdr3_length: 14
cdr3_aa: CASSLKEYTGELFF

v_call: TRBV2
j_call: TRBJ2-1
cdr3_length: 12
cdr3_aa: CARQGTYNEQFF

v_call: TRBV4-1
j_call: TRBJ2-5
cdr3_length: 16
cdr3_aa: CASSQAGTGDGETQYF

v_call: TRBV6-1
j_call: TRBJ2-1
cdr3_length: 15
cdr3_aa: CASSEASGGANEQFF

v_call: TRBV7-9
j_call: TRBJ2-3
cdr3_length: 14
cdr3_aa: CATRGSASTDTQYF

v_call: TRBV7-6
j_call: TRBJ2-1
cdr3_length: 12
cdr3_aa: CASSLGDSQVFF

v_call: TRBV6-6
j_call: TRBJ2-7
cdr3_length: 16
cdr3_aa: CASSAVGAGGRDEQYF

v_call: TRBV6-6
j_call: TRBJ1-1
cdr3_length: 14
cdr3_aa: CASSYAGGPTEAFF

v_call: TRBV10-1
j_call: TRBJ2-4
cdr3_length: 16
cdr3_aa: CASSEGTGLAKNIQYF

v_call: TRBV7-2
j_call: TRBJ1-4
cdr3_length: 17
cdr3_aa: CASSLAPTSAINEKLFF

v_call: TRBV9
j_call: TRBJ1-1
cdr3_length: 13
cdr3_aa: CASSEDTYTEAFF

v_call: TRBV2
j_call: TRBJ2-5
cdr3_length: 23
cdr3_aa: CASSEGGISGLGRKGLRQETQYF

v_call: TRBV7-9
j_call: TRBJ2-1
cdr3_length: 12
cdr3_aa: CASTILGYEQFF

v_call: TRBV2
j_call: TRBJ1-2
cdr3_length: 15
cdr3_aa: CASSEALSPNYGYTF

v_call: TRBV19
j_call: TRBJ1-2
cdr3_length: 15
cdr3_aa: CAIKPGHFANYGYTF

v_call: TRBV7-9
j_call: TRBJ1-5
cdr3_length: 14
cdr3_aa: CASSRTGLNQPQHF

v_call: TRBV6-5
j_call: TRBJ1-1
cdr3_length: 12
cdr3_aa: CASRTGATEAFF

v_call: TRBV6-6
j_call: TRBJ2-1
cdr3_length: 15
cdr3_aa: CASSYDHTGNDEQFF

v_call: TRBV6-1
j_call: TRBJ2-2
cdr3_length: 13
cdr3_aa: CASRTSEHRGAVF

v_call: TRBV4-1
j_call: TRBJ2-3
cdr3_length: 19
cdr3_aa: CASSGLLNRATELTDTQYF

v_call: TRBV27
j_call: TRBJ2-5
cdr3_length: 13
cdr3_aa: CASGLTGQETQYF

v_call: TRBV27
j_call: TRBJ1-5
cdr3_length: 14
cdr3_aa: CASSRLADDQPQHF

v_call: TRBV4-1
j_call: TRBJ2-7
cdr3_length: 15
cdr3_aa: CASSPPGLADYEQYF